A single sample is the source of the 6 T cell receptor beta chains below, sequenced in a study of blood T cell repertoires in COVID-19. Sequencing used immunoSEQ multiplex PCR; TCRdb keeps in-frame clones, though not all of them. Of 350,000 to 550,000 clones in the sample, around nine tenths were seen once. Sequenced material: PBMCs or T cells enriched from blood (not recorded which). These receptors all come from a woman aged 18-30 years with acute COVID-19.

This clone was found once. This sequence joins TRBV7-9 and TRBJ1-4; no clear D. Germline V gene lookup returns CDR1 SEHNR and CDR2 FQNEAQ (reference sequence). The CDR3 loop spans 18 amino acids. Trimming removed 4 bases from V and 0 bases from J, with 18 bases in between. In DNA form, the CDR3 reads TGTGCCAGCAGCTCCGAGGCACAACGACGTGCAACTAATGAAAAACTGTTTTTT. This translates into CASSSEAQRRATNEKLFF.

The chain couples TRBV28 to TRBJ2-7, with D maybe TRBD2 (6 bases). The germline gives CDR1 MDHEN, CDR2 SYDVKM. There are 15 residues in the CDR3. Trimming removed 1 base from V and 6 bases from J, with 16 bases in between. The CDR3 here is CASSLYSGTLGEQYF. The CDR3 DNA is TGTGCCAGCAGTTTATACTCCGGGACTCTAGGCGAGCAGTACTTC.

The chain recombines TRBV9 with TRBJ2-1; TRBD1 is a possible D gene (5 bases). Trimming took 4 bases from V and 10 from J, leaving 18 bases between them. This CDR3 has 14 amino acids. Looked up from germline, CDR1 is SGDLS and CDR2 is YYNGEE. In DNA, the CDR3 is TGTGCCAGCAGCCCCACCAGGGCGAACAGGGAGCAGTTCTTC. It codes for CASSPTRANREQFF. Looking up the rest from reference TRBV9 and TRBJ2-1 gives the full variable domain: DSGVTQTPKHLITATGQRVTLRCSPRSGDLSVYWYQQSLDQGLQFLIQYYNGEERAKGNILERFSAQQFPDLHSELNLSSLELGDSALYFCASSPTRANREQFFGPGTRLTVL.

The gene calls are TRBV2 and TRBJ2-7; D is perhaps TRBD2 (6 bases). The V end lost 6 bases, the J end lost 5 bases, and 26 bases lay between the germline ends. The CDR3 extends over 17 amino acids. Germline CDR1 reads SNHLY; CDR2 reads FYNNEI. The CDR3 DNA follows: TGTGCCAGCAGACGAACCCTGGTGGGGCTACCGGGGGACGAGCAGTACTTC. Encoded protein: CASRRTLVGLPGDEQYF.

This clone was recorded only once. J is TRBJ1-6 and V is TRBV6-5, with 8 bases matching TRBD1. CDR3 length: 15 residues. V lost 2 bases and J lost 9; bases outside the gene matches: 6. Germline loops: CDR1 MNHEY, CDR2 SVGAGI. This CDR3 reads CASSYKTGGSSPLHF. Written as DNA, the CDR3 is TGTGCCAGCAGTTACAAAACAGGGGGAAGTTCACCCCTCCACTTT.

The genes are TRBV11-2 and TRBJ1-2; TRBD1 agrees at 11 bases. This CDR3 is built from 16 residues. With 4 bases clipped from V and 4 bases from J, the junction kept 8 bases outside the gene matches. Germline lookup yields CDR1 SGHAT and CDR2 FQNNGV. This CDR3 is CASSSWTGGASYGYTF. CDR3 sequence (DNA): TGTGCCAGCAGCTCTTGGACAGGGGGCGCGTCCTATGGCTACACCTTC.